This record concerns one T cell receptor (beta chain) sequence. Other DNA sequences within the sample encode an identical CDR3. This CDR3 comprises 15 residues. Germline V gene lookup returns CDR1 LGHNA and CDR2 YSLEER. V shed 0 bases, J shed 2 bases, and the junction held 2 bases outside the gene matches. The protocol was immunoSEQ multiplex PCR, while the TCRdb copy is restricted to in-frame clones and leaves out a portion. The data hold about 120,000 clones, with approximately 89% observed a single time. This entry comes from a study of control samples from healthy donors and cancer patients. This TCR derives from a woman under 30 in good health. The sequenced sample consisted of blood. This chain uses TRBV4-3 with TRBJ2-7; 9 bases align to TRBD2. The CDR3: CASSQDLAGAYEQYF. CDR3 in DNA: TGCGCCAGCAGCCAAGATTTAGCGGGGGCCTACGAGCAGTACTTC.